This TCR beta chain was retrieved from a study of blood T cell repertoires in COVID-19. Per the original methods: Amplifying reference gene primers gave estimates of nucleated cell counts. Produced via immunoSEQ multiplex PCR; TCRdb's table is partial and in-frame only. The DNA gave D and trimming, while V, J and clone size come from that table. The table shows about 130,000 clones, with 80% to 90% occurring only once. Germline V CDR1 and CDR2: SGHRS, YFSETQ. Trimming shortened V by 1 base and J by 4 bases, and 12 bases separated the two germline ends. The CDR3 runs to 15 residues. The TCR was taken from a man between 60 and 75 years old with COVID-19, enrolled during active disease. This chain links TRBV5-1 with TRBJ1-3; D is possibly TRBD1 (6 bases). The specimen sequenced was peripheral blood. The CDR3 sequence is CASSLTGLGGNTIYF. The CDR3 coding sequence is TGCGCCAGCAGCTTGACAGGGTTAGGAGGAAACACCATATATTTT.